This T cell receptor (beta chain) emerged from a study of vaccination and CD4 T cells after COVID-19. Across the study: For post-vaccine samples, collection took place a median roughly 70 days after dose two, ranging from 14 to 241. The cells in question were stimulated using overlapping spike peptides derived from SARS-CoV-2, HCoV-NL63, HCoV-OC43 and HCoV-229E.

Stated treatment: approximately 9-day PBMC culture with coronavirus spike peptide pools or control peptides (ViraFEST assay). Half-medium replacement with fresh IL-2 medium took place on days 3 and 7. With 7 bases removed from V and 0 bases from J, the gap between germline ends came to 16 bases. The CDR3 consists of 16 residues. Per the germline V gene, CDR1 is LNHDA and CDR2 is SQIVND (reference sequence). A note on this clonotype: Antigen: not known.

Cultured CD4+ T-cell DNA underwent Oncomine TCR Beta short-read sequencing. TCRdb re-called the PCR reads through MiXCR, storing one row per CDR3 protein. The sample contains 20,000 to 25,000 distinct CDR3 sequences, over 55% of which appear only once. This clonotype was sampled from a human donor who received a COVID-19 vaccine. The rearrangement links TRBV19 to TRBJ2-1; D is uncertain. Sequenced material: CD4+ T cells from blood, cultured in vitro, taken after SARS-CoV-2 vaccination. DNA for the CDR3: TGTGCCAGTACTAAATCTCCCTCGAGCTCCTACAATGAGCAGTTCTTC. Translated: CASTKSPSSSYNEQFF. The full variable domain, completed using reference TRBV19 and TRBJ2-1, is DGGITQSPKYLFRKEGQNVTLSCEQNLNHDAMYWYRQDPGQGLRLIYYSQIVNDFQKGDIAEGYSVSREKKESFPLTVTSAQKNPTAFYLCASTKSPSSSYNEQFFGPGTRLTVL.